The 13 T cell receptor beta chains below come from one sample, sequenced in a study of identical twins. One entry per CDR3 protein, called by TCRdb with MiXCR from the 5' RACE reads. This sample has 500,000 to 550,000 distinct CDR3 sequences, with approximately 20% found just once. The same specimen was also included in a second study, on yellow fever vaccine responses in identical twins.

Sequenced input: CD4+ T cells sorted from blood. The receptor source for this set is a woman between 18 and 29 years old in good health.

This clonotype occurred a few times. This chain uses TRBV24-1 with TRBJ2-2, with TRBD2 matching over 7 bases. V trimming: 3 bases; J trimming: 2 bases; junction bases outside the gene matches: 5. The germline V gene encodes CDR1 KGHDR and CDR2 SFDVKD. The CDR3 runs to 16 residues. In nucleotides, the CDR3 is TGTGCCACCAGTGATCCGACTAGCCCAAACACCGGGGAGCTGTTTTTT. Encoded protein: CATSDPTSPNTGELFF.

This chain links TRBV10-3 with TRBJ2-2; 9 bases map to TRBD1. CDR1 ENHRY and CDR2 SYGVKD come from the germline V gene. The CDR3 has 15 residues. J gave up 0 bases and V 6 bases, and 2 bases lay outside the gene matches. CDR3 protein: CAISGTGTNTGELFF. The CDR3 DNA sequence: TGTGCCATCAGCGGGACAGGGACGAACACCGGGGAGCTGTTTTTT.

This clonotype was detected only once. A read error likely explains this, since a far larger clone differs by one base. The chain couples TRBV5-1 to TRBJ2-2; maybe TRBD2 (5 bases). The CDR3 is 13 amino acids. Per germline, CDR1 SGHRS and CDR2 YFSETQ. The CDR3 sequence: CASSLGNTGELIF. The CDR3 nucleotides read TGCGCCAGCAGCTTGGGGAACACCGGGGAGCTGATTTTT.

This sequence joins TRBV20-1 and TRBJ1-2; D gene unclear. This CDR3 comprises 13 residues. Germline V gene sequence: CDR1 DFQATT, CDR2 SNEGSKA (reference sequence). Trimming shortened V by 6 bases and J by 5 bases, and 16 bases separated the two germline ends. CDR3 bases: TGCAGTGCGGTACCTGTTATAGCTTATGGCTACACCTTC. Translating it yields CSAVPVIAYGYTF.

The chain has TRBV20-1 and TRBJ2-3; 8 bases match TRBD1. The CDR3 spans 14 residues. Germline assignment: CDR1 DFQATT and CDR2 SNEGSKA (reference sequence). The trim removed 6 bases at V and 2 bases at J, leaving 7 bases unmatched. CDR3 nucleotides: TGCAGTGCGGTAACAGGGGGTAACACAGATACGCAGTATTTT. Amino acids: CSAVTGGNTDTQYF.

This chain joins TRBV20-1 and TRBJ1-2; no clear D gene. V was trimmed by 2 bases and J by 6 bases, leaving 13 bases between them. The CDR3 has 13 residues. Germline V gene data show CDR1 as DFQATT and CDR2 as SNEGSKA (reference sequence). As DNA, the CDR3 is TGCAGTGCTAGACTCGACGGTATTAATGGCTACACCTTC. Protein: CSARLDGINGYTF.

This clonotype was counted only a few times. The CDR3 sequence: CASSQDRTGARNTEAFF. CDR3 nucleotide sequence: TGTGCCAGCAGCCAAGACAGGACGGGGGCACGGAACACTGAAGCTTTCTTT. The V call is TRBV3-1, the J call TRBJ1-1; a weak D match, TRBD1 (6 bases). There are 17 residues in the CDR3. Trimming shortened V by 0 bases and J by 1 base, and 15 bases separated the two germline ends. CDR1 LGHDT and CDR2 YNNKEL come from the germline V gene (reference sequence).

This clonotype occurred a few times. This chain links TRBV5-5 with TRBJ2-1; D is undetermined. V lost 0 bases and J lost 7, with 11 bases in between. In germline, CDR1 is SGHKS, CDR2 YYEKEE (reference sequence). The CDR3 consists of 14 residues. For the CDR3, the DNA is TGTGCCAGCAGCTTGGGTCCGGTGGGAAATGAGCAGTTCTTC. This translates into CASSLGPVGNEQFF.

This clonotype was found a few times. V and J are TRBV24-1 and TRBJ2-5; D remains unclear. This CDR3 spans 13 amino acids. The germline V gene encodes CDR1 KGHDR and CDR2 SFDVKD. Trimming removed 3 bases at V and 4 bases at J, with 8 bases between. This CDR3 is CATSDPYLETQYF. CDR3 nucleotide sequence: TGTGCCACCAGTGATCCCTACTTAGAGACCCAGTACTTC.

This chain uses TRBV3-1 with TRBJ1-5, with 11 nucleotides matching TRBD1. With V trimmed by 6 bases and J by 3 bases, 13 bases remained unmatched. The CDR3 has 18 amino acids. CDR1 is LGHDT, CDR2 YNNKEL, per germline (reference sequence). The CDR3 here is CASSEGQGVGKLNQPQHF. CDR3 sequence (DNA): TGTGCCAGCAGTGAGGGACAGGGGGTAGGAAAACTCAATCAGCCCCAGCATTTT.

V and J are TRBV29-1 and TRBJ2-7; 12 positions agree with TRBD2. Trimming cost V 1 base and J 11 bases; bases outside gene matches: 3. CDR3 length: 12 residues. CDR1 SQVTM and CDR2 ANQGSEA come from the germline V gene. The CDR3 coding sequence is TGCAGCGTTGAAGGACTAGCGGGGGTCGAGTACGTC. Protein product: CSVEGLAGVEYV.

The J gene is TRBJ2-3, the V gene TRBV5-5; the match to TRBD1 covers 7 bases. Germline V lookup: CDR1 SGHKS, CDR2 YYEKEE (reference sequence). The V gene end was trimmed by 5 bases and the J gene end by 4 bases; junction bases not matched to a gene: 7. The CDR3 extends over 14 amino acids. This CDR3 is CASSWDRRSDTQYF. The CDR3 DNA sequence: TGTGCCAGCAGTTGGGACAGAAGGTCAGATACGCAGTATTTT.

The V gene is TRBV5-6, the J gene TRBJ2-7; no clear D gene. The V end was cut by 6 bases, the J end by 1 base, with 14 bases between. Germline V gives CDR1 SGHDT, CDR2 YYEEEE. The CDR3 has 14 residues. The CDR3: CASTSTPLSYEQYV. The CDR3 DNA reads TGTGCCAGCACCTCTACACCTCTGTCCTACGAGCAGTACGTC.